Listed below are T cell receptor beta chains from one sample, sequenced in a study of OX40 agonist ivuxolimab in advanced cancers. Assay used: immunoSEQ multiplex PCR; TCRdb lists only in-frame clones, some missing. Of roughly 57,000 clones in the sample, approximately 75% were seen once. Material: CD4+ or CD8+ T cells sorted from blood, obtained in a trial of the OX40 agonist ivuxolimab. The receptors were gathered from an adult with an advanced solid tumor such as melanoma, head and neck, liver or kidney cancer. The CDR3 runs from the conserved cysteine through the conserved F or W. The D gene is left open where the match is weak. Not every row has a clone size; where given, it reads once, few, many or a size class.

V	J	D	size	CDR3	DNA
TRBV11-2	TRBJ1-5	.	.	CASSLGGDPNQPQHF	TGTGCCAGCAGCTTAGGCGGGGACCCAAATCAGCCCCAGCATTTT
TRBV5-6	TRBJ2-6	.	.	CASSRRTSGANVLTF	TGTGCCAGCAGCCGCCGTACCTCTGGGGCCAACGTCCTGACTTTC
TRBV6-4	TRBJ2-3	.	.	CASSLGDTQYF	TGTGCCAGCAGTCTAGGAGATACGCAGTATTTT
TRBV5-4	TRBJ1-4	.	once	CASSLYGPTNEKLFF	TGTGCCAGCAGCTTGTACGGGCCAACTAATGAAAAACTGTTTTTT
TRBV28	TRBJ2-1	.	.	CASSFEREQFF	TGTGCCAGCAGTTTTGAGAGGGAGCAGTTCTTC
TRBV5-1	TRBJ2-7	.	.	CASSLEGIGEQYF	TGCGCCAGCAGCTTGGAGGGTATAGGCGAGCAGTACTTC
TRBV28	TRBJ2-7	.	.	CASSRTNSYEQYF	TGTGCCAGCAGTCGTACTAACTCCTACGAGCAGTACTTC
TRBV11-3	TRBJ2-5	.	.	CASSFSGEETQYF	TGTGCCAGCAGCTTCAGTGGGGAAGAGACCCAGTACTTC
TRBV18	TRBJ1-5	.	many	CASSQGRRGDQPQHF	TGTGCCAGCTCACAAGGGCGAAGGGGGGATCAGCCCCAGCATTTT
TRBV9	TRBJ1-1	.	.	CASSVAQVNTEAFF	TGTGCCAGCAGCGTAGCGCAGGTGAACACTGAAGCTTTCTTT
TRBV10-2	TRBJ2-2	.	.	CASSRRDSKTGELFF	TGCGCCAGCAGCCGGAGGGACAGCAAAACCGGGGAGCTGTTTTTT
TRBV5-1	TRBJ1-3	.	.	CASSLGGFVSGNTIYF	TGCGCCAGCAGCTTGGGGGGTTTCGTCTCTGGAAACACCATATATTTT
TRBV5-5	TRBJ1-1	.	.	CASSTTGTTEAFF	TGTGCCAGCAGCACTACCGGGACAACTGAAGCTTTCTTT
TRBV9	TRBJ1-2	.	.	CASSVGQANYGYTF	TGTGCCAGCAGCGTCGGACAAGCTAACTATGGCTACACCTTC
TRBV5-4	TRBJ1-1	.	.	CASSPGTAEAFF	TGTGCCAGCAGCCCTGGGACTGCTGAAGCTTTCTTT
TRBV7-2	TRBJ2-4	.	.	CASSYKNIQYF	TGTGCCAGCAGCTACAAAAACATTCAGTACTTC
TRBV7-9	TRBJ2-5	.	.	CASSSVGETQYF	TGTGCCAGCAGCAGCGTAGGAGAGACCCAGTACTTC
TRBV6-4	TRBJ1-1	.	.	CASSDSQGGLRTEAFF	TGTGCCAGCAGTGACTCGCAGGGCGGGTTGAGGACTGAAGCTTTCTTT
TRBV18	TRBJ1-1	TRBD1	.	CASSPPEKTGTNTEAFF	TGTGCCAGCTCACCCCCCGAAAAGACAGGGACTAACACTGAAGCTTTCTTT
TRBV6-5	TRBJ1-6	TRBD1	once	CASRAGTANSPLHF	TGTGCCAGCAGAGCCGGGACAGCCAATTCACCCCTCCACTTT
TRBV10-3	TRBJ1-5	.	.	CAISARNQPQHF	TGTGCCATCAGTGCGCGCAATCAGCCCCAGCATTTT
TRBV7-2	TRBJ2-3	.	.	CASSLRGLGTDTQYF	TGTGCCAGCAGCTTAAGGGGCCTAGGCACAGATACGCAGTATTTT
TRBV5-3	TRBJ2-3	.	few	CARSPAGADEGPDTQYF	TGTGCCAGAAGCCCAGCCGGAGCGGATGAGGGTCCAGATACGCAGTATTTT
TRBV5-6	TRBJ2-1	.	.	CASTVRRGRLGNEQFF	TGTGCCAGCACCGTGAGGAGGGGGCGATTGGGTAATGAGCAGTTCTTC
TRBV10-1	TRBJ2-7	TRBD1	.	CASSESTGAKAEQYF	TGCGCCAGCAGTGAGTCAACAGGGGCGAAGGCCGAGCAGTACTTC
TRBV5-1	TRBJ2-7	TRBD1	.	CASSLGQGGFLSEQYF	TGCGCCAGCAGCCTCGGACAGGGCGGGTTTCTTTCCGAGCAGTACTTC
TRBV25-1	TRBJ2-7	.	.	CASSEGGAGEQYF	TGTGCCAGCAGTGAAGGGGGCGCGGGAGAGCAGTACTTC
TRBV6-5	TRBJ1-3	.	.	CASSYRMGSGNTIYF	TGTGCCAGCAGTTACCGGATGGGGTCGGGAAACACCATATATTTT
TRBV6-6	TRBJ1-5	.	many	CASSYSRDQPQHF	TGTGCCAGCAGTTACTCGAGGGATCAGCCCCAGCATTTT
TRBV7-2	TRBJ1-4	.	.	CASSLVVAGIATNEKLFF	TGTGCCAGCAGCTTAGTGGTGGCGGGGATTGCAACTAATGAAAAACTGTTTTTT
TRBV6-6	TRBJ2-4	TRBD2	.	CASSLRGGGNIQYF	TGTGCCAGCAGCCTACGGGGGGGCGGGAACATTCAGTACTTC
TRBV10-2	TRBJ2-7	.	few	CASRDGLKALQYF	TGCGCCAGCAGGGACGGACTCAAAGCACTGCAGTACTTC
TRBV2	TRBJ2-2	.	.	CASSVTNTGELFF	TGTGCCAGCAGTGTAACGAACACCGGGGAGCTGTTTTTT
TRBV28	TRBJ2-1	TRBD2	.	CASSHGLAGGSSYNEQFF	TGTGCCAGCAGCCATGGACTAGCGGGAGGCAGCTCCTACAATGAGCAGTTCTTC
TRBV6-1	TRBJ1-2	.	.	CASSEARGIYGYTF	TGTGCCAGCAGTGAAGCGAGGGGGATTTATGGCTACACCTTC
TRBV11-2	TRBJ2-7	.	few	CASSLDFQGEQYF	TGTGCCAGCAGCTTAGATTTCCAGGGGGAGCAGTACTTC
TRBV6-5	TRBJ2-1	TRBD2	.	CASSQSSGNYNEQFF	TGTGCCAGCAGTCAGAGTAGCGGGAACTACAATGAGCAGTTCTTC
TRBV19	TRBJ2-3	.	.	CASSTPLRAGVYTDTQYF	TGTGCCAGTAGTACCCCTCTGAGGGCAGGCGTATACACAGATACGCAGTATTTT
TRBV6-6	TRBJ2-7	.	.	CASRAYLGAELYEQYF	TGTGCCAGCAGAGCGTATTTAGGGGCAGAACTCTACGAGCAGTACTTC
TRBV19	TRBJ2-6	.	.	CASSMGSFSGANVLTF	TGTGCCAGTAGTATGGGGTCCTTTTCTGGGGCCAACGTCCTGACTTTC
TRBV6-5	TRBJ1-2	.	.	CASSYSSNRVYGYTF	TGTGCCAGCAGTTACTCGAGTAATAGGGTCTATGGCTACACCTTC
TRBV28	TRBJ1-2	.	once	CASSLRLRETRDGYTF	TGTGCCAGCAGTTTACGCCTGCGTGAGACAAGGGATGGCTACACCTTC
TRBV7-2	TRBJ1-5	TRBD1	.	CASSLVGQEYSNQPQHF	TGTGCCAGCAGCTTAGTGGGACAGGAATATAGCAATCAGCCCCAGCATTTT
TRBV11-3	TRBJ1-1	TRBD1	.	CASSRDRGGTEAFF	TGTGCCAGCAGCCGGGACAGGGGCGGCACTGAAGCTTTCTTT
TRBV6-1	TRBJ2-6	.	.	CASSEGAGMISGANVLTF	TGTGCCAGCAGTGAAGGGGCAGGGATGATCTCTGGGGCCAACGTCCTGACTTTC
TRBV19	TRBJ1-1	TRBD1	many	CASKVGTGLRTEAFF	TGTGCCAGTAAGGTCGGGACAGGGCTTCGCACTGAAGCTTTCTTT
TRBV12-5	TRBJ2-1	.	.	CASGLQAPGGYNEQFF	TGTGCTAGTGGTTTGCAGGCCCCTGGTGGATACAATGAGCAGTTCTTC
TRBV18	TRBJ2-6	TRBD1	.	CASSPRDSASSGANVLTF	TGTGCCAGCTCACCTCGGGACAGTGCGAGCTCTGGGGCCAACGTCCTGACTTTC
TRBV21-1	TRBJ2-1	.	.	CASSLAGYNEQFF	TGTGCCAGCAGCCTTGCAGGGTATAATGAGCAGTTCTTC
TRBV7-7	TRBJ2-7	.	.	CASSLNLQDEQYF	TGTGCCAGCAGCTTAAATCTACAGGACGAGCAGTACTTC
TRBV2	TRBJ2-1	.	.	CASSERSQPYNEQFF	TGTGCCAGCAGTGAAAGGAGTCAGCCCTACAATGAGCAGTTCTTC
TRBV30	TRBJ1-6	.	.	CAWSRLYNSPLHF	TGTGCCTGGAGTAGGCTCTATAATTCACCCCTCCACTTT
TRBV4-1	TRBJ2-7	TRBD1	.	CASSQDHVTGISYEQYF	TGCGCCAGCAGCCAAGATCATGTGACAGGGATCTCCTACGAGCAGTACTTC